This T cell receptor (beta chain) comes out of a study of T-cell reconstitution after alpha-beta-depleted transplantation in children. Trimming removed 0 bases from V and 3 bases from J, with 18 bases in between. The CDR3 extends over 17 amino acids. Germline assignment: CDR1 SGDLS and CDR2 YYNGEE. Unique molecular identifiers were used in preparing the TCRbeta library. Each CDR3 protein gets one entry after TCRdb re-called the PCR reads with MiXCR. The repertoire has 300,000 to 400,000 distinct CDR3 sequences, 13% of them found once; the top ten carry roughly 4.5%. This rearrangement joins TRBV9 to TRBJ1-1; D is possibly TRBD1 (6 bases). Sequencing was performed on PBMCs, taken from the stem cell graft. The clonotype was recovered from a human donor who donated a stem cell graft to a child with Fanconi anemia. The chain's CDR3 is CASSVAIGGIGDTEAFF. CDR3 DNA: TGTGCCAGCAGCGTAGCTATCGGGGGCATTGGGGACACTGAAGCTTTCTTT.